This T cell receptor (beta chain) was sequenced for a study of cytomegalovirus exposure and HLA in healthy donors. Study findings and constraints: Some highly shared sequence variants likely arose as a pipeline artifact. Sequences of the TCR beta chain were said to predict the HLA-A and HLA-B alleles of most subjects accurately.

PCR employed 60 Vbeta and 13 Jbeta primers. Some clones are missing from TCRdb's copy, which holds only in-frame ones; the method was immunoSEQ multiplex PCR. This table holds some 170,000 clones, about 80% found once. Trimming took 6 bases from V and 4 from J; bases not matched to a gene: 9. The CDR3 sequence is 16 residues long. From germline, CDR1 is SNHLY and CDR2 FYNNEI. Note on this clone: Its specificity is unknown.

The source material was PBMCs. This clonotype was sampled from a young man in good health and CMV-seropositive. The V and J genes are TRBV2 and TRBJ1-6, with 7 bases matching TRBD1. DNA of the CDR3: TGTGCCAGCAGCGTAACAGGGGCCAGATATAATTCACCCCTCCACTTT. Its protein is CASSVTGARYNSPLHF.